This TCR beta chain was profiled in a study of T cell responses to AZD1222 COVID-19 vaccine. The table came from immunoSEQ multiplex PCR; TCRdb's copy has only in-frame clones and leaves some out. Of over 120,000 clones listed, roughly 86% are singletons. CDR1 LNHNV and CDR2 YYDKDF come from the germline V gene (reference sequence). The CDR3 length is 16 residues. V lost 1 base and J lost 5, with 15 bases in between. This sequence joins TRBV15 and TRBJ2-4; tentative D call: TRBD1 (6 bases). The TCR comes from an adult who received the AZD1222 COVID-19 vaccine. The sample was peripheral blood, taken 28 days after the second AZD1222 dose. The CDR3, as DNA: TGTGCCACCAGCAGAGTAGGGGGTTATCAGGAAAACATTCAGTACTTC. It encodes CATSRVGGYQENIQYF.